This T cell receptor (beta chain) was sequenced in a study of blood T cell repertoires in COVID-19. Study overall: From T cells, B-cell-depleted T cells, or PBMCs came the material, which was cDNA or gDNA.

The CDR3 has 14 amino acids. Trimming took off 5 bases at V and 2 bases at J, with 12 bases between the two ends. Germline loops: CDR1 SGHTA, CDR2 FQGNSA. Measured with immunoSEQ multiplex PCR; TCRdb has only the in-frame clones, and not every one. The table records 300,000 to 400,000 clones, 85% of them present only once. The sample taken for sequencing was PBMCs or T cells enriched from blood (not recorded which). The sequence came from a young woman who had been exposed to COVID-19. The J gene is TRBJ1-2, the V gene TRBV7-2; weak D call: TRBD1 (5 bases). The DNA for the CDR3 is TGTGCCAGCAGCCCCCACCGGGGGAACTATGGCTACACCTTC. Encoded protein: CASSPHRGNYGYTF.